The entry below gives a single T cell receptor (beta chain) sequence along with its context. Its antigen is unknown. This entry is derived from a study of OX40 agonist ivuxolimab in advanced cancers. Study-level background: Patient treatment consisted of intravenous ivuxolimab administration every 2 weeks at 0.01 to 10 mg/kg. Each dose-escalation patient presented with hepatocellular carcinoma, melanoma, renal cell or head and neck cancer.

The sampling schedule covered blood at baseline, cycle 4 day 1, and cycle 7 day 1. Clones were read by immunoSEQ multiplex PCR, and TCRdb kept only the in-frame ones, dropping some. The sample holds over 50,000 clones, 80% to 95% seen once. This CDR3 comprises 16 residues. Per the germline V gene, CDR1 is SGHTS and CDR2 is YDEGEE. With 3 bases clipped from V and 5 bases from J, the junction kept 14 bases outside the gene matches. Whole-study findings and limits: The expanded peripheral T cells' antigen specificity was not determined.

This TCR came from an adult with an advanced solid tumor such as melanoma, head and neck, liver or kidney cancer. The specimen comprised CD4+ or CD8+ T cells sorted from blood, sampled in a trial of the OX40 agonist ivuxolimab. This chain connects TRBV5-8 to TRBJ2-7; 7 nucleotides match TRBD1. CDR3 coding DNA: TGTGCCAGCAGCTCCCCGGACGAGGGGGCGAATGACGAGCAGTACTTC. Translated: CASSSPDEGANDEQYF.